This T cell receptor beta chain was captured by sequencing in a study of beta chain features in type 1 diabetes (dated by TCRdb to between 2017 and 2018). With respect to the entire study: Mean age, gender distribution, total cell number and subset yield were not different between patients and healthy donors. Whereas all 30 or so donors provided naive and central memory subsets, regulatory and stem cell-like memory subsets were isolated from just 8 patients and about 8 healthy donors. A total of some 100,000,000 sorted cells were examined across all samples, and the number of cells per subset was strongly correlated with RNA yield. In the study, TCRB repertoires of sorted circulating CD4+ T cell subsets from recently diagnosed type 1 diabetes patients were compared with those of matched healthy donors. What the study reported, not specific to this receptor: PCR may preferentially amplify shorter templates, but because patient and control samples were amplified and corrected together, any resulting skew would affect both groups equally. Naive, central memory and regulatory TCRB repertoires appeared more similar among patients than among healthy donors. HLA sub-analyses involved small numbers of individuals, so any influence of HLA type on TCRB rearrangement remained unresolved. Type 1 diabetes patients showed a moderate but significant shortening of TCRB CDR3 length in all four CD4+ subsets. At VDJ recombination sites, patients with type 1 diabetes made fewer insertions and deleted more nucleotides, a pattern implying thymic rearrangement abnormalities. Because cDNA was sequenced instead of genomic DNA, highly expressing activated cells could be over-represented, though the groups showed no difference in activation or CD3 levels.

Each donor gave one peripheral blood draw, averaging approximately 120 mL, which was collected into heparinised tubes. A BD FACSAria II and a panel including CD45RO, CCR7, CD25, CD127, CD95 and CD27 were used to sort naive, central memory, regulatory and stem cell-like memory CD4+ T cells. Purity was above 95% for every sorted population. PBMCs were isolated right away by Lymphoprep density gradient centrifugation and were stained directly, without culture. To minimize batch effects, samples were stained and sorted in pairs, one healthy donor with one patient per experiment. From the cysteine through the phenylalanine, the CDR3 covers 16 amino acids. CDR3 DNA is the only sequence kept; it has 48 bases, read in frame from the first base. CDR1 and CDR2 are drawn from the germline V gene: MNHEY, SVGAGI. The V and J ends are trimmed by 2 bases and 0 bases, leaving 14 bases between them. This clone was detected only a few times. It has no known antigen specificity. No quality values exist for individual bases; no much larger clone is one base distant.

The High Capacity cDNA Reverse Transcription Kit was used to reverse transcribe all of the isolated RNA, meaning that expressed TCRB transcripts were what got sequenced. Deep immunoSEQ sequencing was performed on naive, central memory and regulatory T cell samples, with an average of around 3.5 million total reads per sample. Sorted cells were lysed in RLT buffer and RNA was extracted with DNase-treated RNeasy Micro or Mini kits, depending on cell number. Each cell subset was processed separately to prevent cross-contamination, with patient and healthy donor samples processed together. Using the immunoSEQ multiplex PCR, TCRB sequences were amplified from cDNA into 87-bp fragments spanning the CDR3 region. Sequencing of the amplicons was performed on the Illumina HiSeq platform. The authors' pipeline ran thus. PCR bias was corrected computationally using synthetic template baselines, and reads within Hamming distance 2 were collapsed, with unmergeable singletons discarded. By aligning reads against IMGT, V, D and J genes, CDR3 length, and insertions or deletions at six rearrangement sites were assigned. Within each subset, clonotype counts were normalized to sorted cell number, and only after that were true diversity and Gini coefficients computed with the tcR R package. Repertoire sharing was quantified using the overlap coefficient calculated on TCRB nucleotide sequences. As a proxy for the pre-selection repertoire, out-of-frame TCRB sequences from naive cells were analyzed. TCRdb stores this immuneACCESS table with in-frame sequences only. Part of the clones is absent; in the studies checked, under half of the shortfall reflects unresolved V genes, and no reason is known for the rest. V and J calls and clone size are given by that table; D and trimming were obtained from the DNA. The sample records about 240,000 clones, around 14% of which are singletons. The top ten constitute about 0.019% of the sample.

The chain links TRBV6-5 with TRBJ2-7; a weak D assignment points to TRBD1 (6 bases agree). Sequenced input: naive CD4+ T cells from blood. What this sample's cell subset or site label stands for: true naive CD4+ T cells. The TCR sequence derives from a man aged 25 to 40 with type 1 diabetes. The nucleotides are TGTGCCAGCAGTTACCCGACAGGCCGGAACTCCTACGAGCAGTACTTC. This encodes CASSYPTGRNSYEQYF.